These T cell receptor beta chains were read from a single sample in a study of cytomegalovirus exposure and HLA in healthy donors. The assay was immunoSEQ multiplex PCR, and TCRdb's table has in-frame clones only and misses some. This table holds roughly 130,000 clones, 75% to 90% found once. The sequenced sample consisted of PBMCs. All receptors come from a man between 35 and 55 years old in good health and CMV-seronegative. Both conserved end residues are part of each CDR3. D genes are given only for firm matches. Size is omitted from some rows. Given values are once, few, many or a class for expanded clones.

>TRBJ2-3|few|.|TRBV5-1|14
CASSLAGGPDTQYF
TGCGCCAGCAGCTTGGCAGGGGGGCCAGATACGCAGTATTTT
>TRBJ2-2|once|TRBD1|TRBV18|14
CASSTDRVTGELFF
TGTGCCAGCTCAACGGACAGGGTCACCGGGGAGCTGTTTTTT
>TRBJ2-7|few|.|TRBV6-1|15
CASIRHPGGSYEQYF
TGTGCCAGCATCAGACACCCCGGAGGTTCCTACGAGCAGTACTTC
>TRBJ2-7|.|.|TRBV28|19
CASSLKSGRVSLSSYEQYF
TGTGCCAGCAGTTTAAAATCTGGCAGGGTTTCCCTAAGCTCCTACGAGCAGTACTTC
>TRBJ2-3|.|.|TRBV5-1|15
CASSVTTRGTDTQYF
TGCGCCAGCAGCGTGACAACCCGCGGGACAGATACGCAGTATTTT
>TRBJ2-2|.|.|TRBV28|18
CASSLWSGGSVHPGELFF
TGTGCCAGCAGTTTATGGTCCGGGGGTTCAGTACACCCCGGGGAGCTGTTTTTT
>TRBJ2-7|.|.|TRBV18|15
CASSPTVGATYEQYF
TGTGCCAGCTCACCAACGGTTGGGGCCACCTACGAGCAGTACTTC
>TRBJ1-1|.|.|TRBV5-6|13
CASSLGGDTEAFF
TGTGCCAGCAGCTTGGGCGGGGACACTGAAGCTTTCTTT
>TRBJ2-1|.|TRBD2|TRBV2|17
CASSSLGGIAGGPEQFF
TGTGCCAGCAGTTCTCTAGGAGGGATAGCGGGGGGTCCGGAGCAGTTCTTC
>TRBJ2-3|.|TRBD2|TRBV5-1|14
CASSQRGDTDTQYF
TGCGCCAGCAGCCAACGGGGGGATACAGATACGCAGTATTTT
>TRBJ1-1|.|.|TRBV10-3|14
CAISNRSYNTEAFF
TGTGCCATCAGCAACAGAAGCTACAACACTGAAGCTTTCTTT